A selection of T cell receptor beta chains follows, all from one sample in a study of OX40 agonist ivuxolimab in advanced cancers. The method was immunoSEQ multiplex PCR; TCRdb's version includes in-frame clones alone and lacks a portion of them. The top ten hold around 2.8% of the sample, which has tens of thousands of clones, around 88% seen once. The specimen was CD4+ or CD8+ T cells sorted from blood, collected in a trial of the OX40 agonist ivuxolimab. All receptors derive from an adult with an advanced solid tumor such as melanoma, head and neck, liver or kidney cancer. Both conserved end residues are part of each CDR3. The order of the fields is CDR3 protein, V gene.

CDR3aa: CASREVPKPEAFF; v_gene: TRBV28
CDR3aa: CASSPLASGYEQYF; v_gene: TRBV2
CDR3aa: CASSSGALLSYEQYF; v_gene: TRBV28
CDR3aa: CASSSRASGRARETQYF; v_gene: TRBV11-3
CDR3aa: CASRPGTGGQETQYF; v_gene: TRBV5-1
CDR3aa: CASSPGQGPSEQYF; v_gene: TRBV19
CDR3aa: CASRRDGTDTQYF; v_gene: TRBV6-1
CDR3aa: CASSGLDSIGAPTGNTEAFF; v_gene: TRBV2
CDR3aa: CASSLGLGGADEQFF; v_gene: TRBV5-1
CDR3aa: CASSLEGTEDRAYF; v_gene: TRBV7-8
CDR3aa: CASSSLGYEQYF; v_gene: TRBV7-2
CDR3aa: CASSLFRTSGGGNNEQFF; v_gene: TRBV7-6
CDR3aa: CASSEGGTDTQYF; v_gene: TRBV10-1
CDR3aa: CASSLGQGAGYEKLFF; v_gene: TRBV4-1
CDR3aa: CASSQALLAGGTDTQYF; v_gene: TRBV4-1
CDR3aa: CASSLVRWGSPLHF; v_gene: TRBV5-1
CDR3aa: CASSQERLTEAFF; v_gene: TRBV14